This passage covers 9 T cell receptor beta chains from one sample sequenced in a study of blood T cells in healthy people across ages. PCR was performed a second time for about 7 to 11 cycles using a sample-barcoded 5' primer and a J-beta primer mix. TCRdb used MiXCR to reprocess the 5' RACE reads, holding one entry per CDR3 protein. The table has approximately 290,000 distinct CDR3 sequences, 27% seen once. The sample comprised blood. The origin of the receptors is a woman in her 70s in good health.

This clonotype has a count of ten or more. The V gene is TRBV29-1, the J gene TRBJ1-4; a possible D gene is TRBD1 (5 bases). Trimming shortened V by 6 bases and J by 6 bases, and 11 bases separated the two germline ends. Germline lookup yields CDR1 SQVTM and CDR2 ANQGSEA. The CDR3 is made up of 12 amino acids. CDR3 loop: CSVYTGDEKLFF. As DNA, the CDR3 is TGCAGCGTATACACGGGGGATGAAAAACTGTTTTTT.

This clonotype came up a few times. The genes are TRBV7-8 and TRBJ2-5; 8 bases are shared with TRBD1. CDR1 is SGHVS and CDR2 is FQNEAQ in the germline V gene. Trimming at V came to 1 base and at J to 1 base, leaving 5 bases not matched to a gene. CDR3 size: 16 residues. The CDR3 nucleotides read TGTGCCAGCAGCTTAGGTTGGACAGGGACCCAAGAGACCCAGTACTTC. As protein: CASSLGWTGTQETQYF.

In this sample, this clonotype turned up a few times. The J gene is TRBJ2-1, the V gene TRBV12-3 or TRBV12-4; TRBD2 is a possible D gene (6 bases). V dropped 5 bases and J dropped 14 bases, with 19 bases sitting between them. The CDR3 sequence is 13 residues long. Here the CDR3 DNA reads TGTGCCAGCAGTCCAGGGACTCCACGGAAGGAGTTCTTC. This codes for CASSPGTPRKEFF.

This clonotype was observed a handful of times. CDR3 DNA: TGTGCCAGCAGCTTAGAAACCGGGACAGGGGGCGCAAGAAACATTCAGTACTTC. It codes for CASSLETGTGGARNIQYF. The gene calls are TRBV7-2 and TRBJ2-4; 12 bases map to TRBD1. This CDR3 has 18 amino acids. J gave up 6 bases and V 1 base, and 10 bases lay outside the gene matches. Germline lookup yields CDR1 SGHTA and CDR2 FQGNSA.

This clonotype occurred a few times. The rearrangement joins TRBV28 to TRBJ2-5; 9 bases are shared with TRBD1. Unmatched junction bases numbered 7, after V lost 4 bases and J lost 7 bases. The CDR3 length is 14 residues. CDR1 MDHEN and CDR2 SYDVKM come from the germline V gene. The CDR3 region is CASSSPGTGPTQYF. In DNA form, the CDR3 reads TGTGCCAGCAGTTCCCCCGGGACAGGGCCGACCCAGTACTTC.

This clonotype has a handful of counts. V is TRBV7-9 and J is TRBJ2-1; TRBD2 matches at 8 bases. The V segment lost 7 bases and the J segment 8 bases; nucleotides outside the gene matches: 7. Per the germline V gene, CDR1 is SEHNR and CDR2 is FQNEAQ (reference sequence). The CDR3 spans 13 residues. The DNA of the CDR3 is TGTGCCAGCACACTAGCGGTGTGGGATGAGCAGTTCTTC. Its translation: CASTLAVWDEQFF.

The chain couples TRBV3-1 to TRBJ1-6, with no clear D. The germline CDR1 and CDR2 sequences are LGHDT and YNNKEL (reference sequence). This CDR3 spans 12 amino acids. V lost 6 bases and J lost 8, with 8 bases in between. The chain's CDR3 is CASRTRDSPLHF. For the CDR3, the DNA is TGTGCCAGCAGAACAAGGGATTCACCCCTCCACTTT.

Only a few counts were recorded for this clonotype. V gene TRBV15 combines with J gene TRBJ2-7, with TRBD1 matching 8 bases. J gave up 5 bases and V 5 bases, and 11 bases lay outside the gene matches. The V gene's germline CDR1 is LNHNV and CDR2 YYDKDF (reference sequence). The CDR3 loop spans 15 amino acids. The CDR3 bases are TGTGCCACCAGCGGAACCGGGACAGGAATCCACGAGCAGTACTTC. Translating it yields CATSGTGTGIHEQYF.

The J gene is TRBJ2-1, the V gene TRBV28, with TRBD2 matching 7 bases. V shed 3 bases and J 0 bases; nucleotides not matched to a gene: 8. Per the germline V gene, CDR1 is MDHEN and CDR2 is SYDVKM. The CDR3 extends over 17 amino acids. The CDR3 reads CASSFVPQRGSYNEQFF. CDR3 coding DNA: TGTGCCAGCAGTTTTGTACCTCAGCGGGGCTCCTACAATGAGCAGTTCTTC.